This T cell receptor beta chain was obtained from a study of CD8 T cells in ankylosing spondylitis. Notes on the study in general: Ankylosing spondylitis blood appeared to carry a characteristic TCR beta motif of several highly homologous variants. Disease-linked clones reportedly concentrated significantly in matched ankylosing spondylitis synovial fluid.

Trimming took off 4 bases at V and 4 bases at J, with 14 bases between the two ends. Germline V lookup: CDR1 SGHVS, CDR2 FNYEAQ. The CDR3 has 14 residues. Making the TCR beta libraries involved quantitative 5'-RACE with molecular barcodes. TCRdb called the 5' RACE reads again in MiXCR, with one record for every CDR3 protein. The repertoire has about 130,000 distinct CDR3 sequences, 17% of them found once; the top ten carry 30% to 35%. Turning to this clonotype: Its matching antigen is unknown.

The sample consisted of blood, either unsorted or a sorted T cell fraction (not recorded which). The origin of this receptor is a male donor with ankylosing spondylitis. The genes are TRBV7-6 and TRBJ2-7, with no clear D. The CDR3 sequence: CASSSGDRIYEQYF. The DNA of the CDR3 is TGTGCCAGCAGCTCAGGAGACCGGATTTACGAGCAGTACTTC.